This T cell receptor beta chain was sequenced during a study of T-cell memory formation after mild COVID-19. The length of the CDR3 is 13 residues. J lost 5 bases, V lost 5 bases, and 5 bases had no gene match. Looked up from germline, CDR1 is SGHTA and CDR2 is FQGNSA. This clonotype showed up just a few times. Its specificity is not known. TCRdb recomputed calls from the 5' RACE reads with MiXCR, one row per CDR3 protein. The sample contains approximately 400,000 distinct CDR3 sequences, over 15% of which appear only once. Notes on the study in general: Memory from before infection featured some responding clones, which suggests cross-reactive memory joined. Researchers report contracting CD4+ clones mostly in CM and EM, with CD8+ clones in EMRA.

This chain uses TRBV7-2 with TRBJ1-2, with 7 bases matching TRBD1. The TCR was taken from a man younger than 30 who had mild COVID-19 (a few samples of this study predate the infection). Cell type and time point are not known. Sequenced input: PBMCs or a T cell subset sorted from them (not recorded which). The CDR3 bases are TGTGCCAGCAGCATGGACAGGCGATATGGCTACACCTTC. Protein product: CASSMDRRYGYTF.